One sample yielded the 21 T cell receptor beta chains listed below, sequenced in a study of glioma-infiltrating T cells. Using RNA template, CDR3s of TCR alpha and beta were amplified with iRepertoire arm-PCR. TCRdb redid the calling of the multiplex PCR reads with MiXCR, one entry per CDR3 protein. This sample has about 89,000 distinct CDR3 sequences; about 23% occur once, and the top ten carry roughly 6.7%. Sequencing input: glioma tissue, nonneoplastic brain tissue, or PBMCs (not recorded which). The origin of the receptors is a human donor with low-grade glioma or glioblastoma, undergoing nonglioma brain surgery, or in good health (not recorded which).

This clonotype was seen many times. The genes are TRBV20-1 and TRBJ2-3, with D maybe TRBD1 (5 bases). There are 15 residues in the CDR3. CDR1 and CDR2 (germline): DFQATT, SNEGSKA (reference sequence). V was shortened by 5 bases and J by 2 bases, with 17 bases between the two germline ends. The CDR3 DNA sequence: TGCAGTGCTTCCCGCAGGGCAGTCGACACAGATACGCAGTATTTT. Translating gives CSASRRAVDTDTQYF.

This chain uses TRBV5-4 with TRBJ1-2; no definite D call. CDR1 is SGHNT and CDR2 is YYREEE in the germline V gene (reference sequence). Trimming removed 7 bases from V and 8 bases from J, with 21 bases in between. This CDR3 spans 14 amino acids. In DNA, the CDR3 is TGTGCCAGCGGCCGGCAGGAGCCCTCCCAGGGCTACACCTTC. It specifies CASGRQEPSQGYTF.

This clonotype showed up many times. The CDR3 nucleotides are TGTGCCAGCAGTGAATTGGGACGTCGGAATGAAAAACTGTTTTTT. It yields the protein CASSELGRRNEKLFF. This rearrangement joins TRBV2 to TRBJ1-4; possibly TRBD1 for D (5 bases). The CDR3 has 15 residues. Germline CDR1 reads SNHLY; CDR2 reads FYNNEI. The V end lost 2 bases, the J end lost 5 bases, and 12 bases lay between the germline ends.

This rearrangement joins TRBV19 to TRBJ2-1; D unclear. CDR1 and CDR2 from the germline V gene are LNHDA and SQIVND (reference sequence). V was cut by 5 bases and J by 0 bases, with 8 bases left in between. CDR3 length equals 14 residues. The CDR3 region has the DNA TGTGCCAGTAGTTGGGCTAGCTCCTACAATGAGCAGTTCTTC. It specifies CASSWASSYNEQFF.

With respect to this clonotype: With a much larger clone just one base away, this may be a read error. J is TRBJ2-7 and V is TRBV2; no reliable D call. V lost 4 bases, J lost 0 bases, and 13 bases lay in between. Germline assignment: CDR1 SNHLY and CDR2 FYNNEI. CDR3 length: 15 residues. The CDR3 is CASSGTTASSYEQYF. CDR3 coding DNA: TGTGCCAGCAGTGGGACCACTGCTAGCTCCTACGAGCAGTACTTC.

This clonotype has at least ten counts. The chain joins TRBV6-6 to TRBJ2-3; TRBD2 might be the D (6 bases). CDR1 and CDR2 (germline): MNHNY, SVGAGI (reference sequence). The ends were cut back, 2 bases at V and 0 bases at J, with 15 bases in the middle. The length of the CDR3 is 17 residues. The CDR3 reads CASSYRSSDSSTDTQYF. The CDR3 region has the DNA TGTGCCAGCAGTTACCGCTCTAGCGATTCTAGCACAGATACGCAGTATTTT.

Only one count was recorded for this clonotype. Given a much more abundant clone one base away, this may be a read error. The chain carries TRBV6-5 and TRBJ2-1; possible D gene TRBD1, 6 bases. This CDR3 has 13 amino acids. CDR1 is MNHEY and CDR2 is SVGAGI in the germline V gene. Trimming cost V 6 bases and J 10 bases, with 16 bases left between them. CDR3 in DNA: TGTGCCAGCAGAAGAGCAGGGGCGGAAGAGCAGTTCTTC. It specifies CASRRAGAEEQFF.

This clonotype appeared many times. The V gene is TRBV7-6, the J gene TRBJ2-3; 13 positions match TRBD2. The CDR3 covers 17 residues. Trimming at V came to 4 bases and at J to 2 bases, leaving 6 bases not matched to a gene. In germline, CDR1 is SGHVS, CDR2 FNYEAQ. The CDR3 loop is CASSSRLAGGHTDTQYF. Here the CDR3 DNA reads TGTGCCAGCAGCTCGAGACTAGCGGGGGGACACACAGATACGCAGTATTTT.

This clonotype was detected only a few times. The chain employs TRBV11-2 and TRBJ2-1; D may be TRBD1 (5 bases). The CDR3 loop spans 13 amino acids. The V end lost 2 bases, the J end lost 7 bases, and 9 bases lay between the germline ends. Per germline, CDR1 SGHAT and CDR2 FQNNGV. The CDR3 protein is CASSLQGWNEQFF. The CDR3 region has the DNA TGTGCCAGCAGCTTACAGGGTTGGAATGAGCAGTTCTTC.

This clonotype was counted at least ten times. This chain connects TRBV20-1 to TRBJ2-7, with TRBD1 matching 9 bases. Trimming took 3 bases from V and 6 from J; bases not matched to a gene: 3. The CDR3 is made up of 12 amino acids. Germline CDR1 is DFQATT and CDR2 is SNEGSKA (reference sequence). The CDR3 DNA is TGCAGTGCTAGCTACAGGGGGCGCGAGCAGTACTTC. Its translation is CSASYRGREQYF.

This clonotype occurred a few times. V is TRBV9 and J is TRBJ2-1; D is uncertain. Between the trimmed V and J ends, which lost 3 bases and 3 bases, there was a span of 10 bases. The CDR3 spans 14 residues. CDR1 is SGDLS and CDR2 is YYNGEE in the germline V gene. The CDR3: CASSASTNYNEQFF. CDR3 in DNA: TGTGCCAGCAGCGCCTCAACTAACTACAATGAGCAGTTCTTC.

The chain is built from TRBV30 and TRBJ2-3; D may match TRBD1 or TRBD2 (7 bases each). V was cut by 7 bases and J by 5 bases, with 22 bases left in between. CDR1 GTSNPN and CDR2 SVGIG come from the germline V gene (reference sequence). The CDR3 contains 15 residues. CDR3: CASQGRGGQVDTQYF. The CDR3 coding sequence is TGTGCCTCGCAAGGCAGGGGGGGCCAAGTAGATACGCAGTATTTT.

This chain links TRBV12-3 or TRBV12-4 with TRBJ2-7; unclear D gene. Trimming took 2 bases from V and 2 from J, leaving 7 bases between them. The CDR3 spans 13 residues. The CDR3 DNA follows: TGTGCCAGCAGTTTAAGTCAGCCCTACGAGCAGTACTTC. It specifies CASSLSQPYEQYF.

Points on this clonotype: A single base separates this from a much larger clone, so it may be a read error. The chain recombines TRBV18 with TRBJ2-1; 7 bases fit TRBD1. The CDR3 sequence is 13 residues long. CDR1 and CDR2 (germline): KGHSH, LQKENI. The CDR3 DNA reads as TGTGCCAGCTCCCCCGGGACAGCCAATAAGCAGTTCTTC. Protein sequence: CASSPGTANKQFF.

This clonotype was detected only once. One end of the junction fails to match germline, which may point to a read error. The CDR3 region has the DNA TGCAGTGCTAGCCGGGGCAGGGCAATCGACAATGGGCAGTTCTTC. Translating gives CSASRGRAIDNGQFF. This chain connects TRBV20-1 to TRBJ2-1; D might be TRBD1 or TRBD2, each matching 5 bases. The CDR3 consists of 15 residues. The germline CDR1 and CDR2 sequences are DFQATT and SNEGSKA (reference sequence).

A word on this clonotype: A much larger clonotype is one base distant, so this may be a read error. V and J are TRBV3-1 and TRBJ1-1; 8 nucleotides agree with TRBD1. This CDR3 contains 16 residues. Trimming removed 6 bases from V and 1 base from J; junction bases left unmatched: 10. CDR1 and CDR2 (germline): LGHDT, YNNKEL (reference sequence). In DNA, the CDR3 is TGTGCCAGCAGGAGGGGGGGGACAGGAGCGAACACTGAAGCTTTCTTT. Translating gives CASRRGGTGANTEAFF. The whole variable domain, remainder taken from reference TRBV3-1 and TRBJ1-1, is DTAVSQTPKYLVTQMGNDKSIKCEQNLGHDTMYWYKQDSKKFLKIMFSYNNKELIINETVPNRFSPKSPDKAHLNLHINSLELGDSAVYFCASRRGGTGANTEAFFGQGTRLTVV.

This clonotype was recorded many times. The chain carries TRBV6-6 and TRBJ1-2, with 7 positions matching TRBD1. Germline V gives CDR1 MNHNY, CDR2 SVGAGI (reference sequence). The CDR3 is made up of 15 amino acids. The trim removed 2 bases at V and 3 bases at J, leaving 6 bases unmatched. The CDR3 DNA sequence: TGTGCCAGCAGTTACGGGGACAGTAATTACTATGGCTACACCTTC. This sequence encodes CASSYGDSNYYGYTF.

This clonotype was seen a few times. The chain employs TRBV11-2 and TRBJ2-7, with D unclear. V dropped 8 bases and J dropped 1 base, with 12 bases sitting between them. CDR3 length: 13 amino acids. Germline assignment: CDR1 SGHAT and CDR2 FQNNGV. CDR3: CASDNGQSYEQYF. The DNA for the CDR3 is TGTGCCAGCGACAACGGCCAGTCCTACGAGCAGTACTTC.

Remarks on this clonotype: A much larger clone lies a single base off, so this may be a read error. The chain employs TRBV20-1 and TRBJ1-5; perhaps TRBD1 as D (5 bases). The CDR3 extends over 13 amino acids. Germline CDR1 and CDR2: DFQATT and SNEGSKA (reference sequence). V lost 1 base and J lost 9, with 13 bases in between. In DNA form, the CDR3 reads TGCAGTGCTAGAGCACGGGGGGTCGGGCCCCAGCATTTT. Protein: CSARARGVGPQHF.

The chain carries TRBV11-2 and TRBJ2-7, with 7 bases aligning to TRBD2. Unmatched junction bases numbered 14, after V lost 5 bases and J lost 4 bases. CDR3 length: 16 residues. Germline assignment: CDR1 SGHAT and CDR2 FQNNGV. The CDR3 nucleotides are TGTGCCAGCAGCCAACGGTTAGGACTAGGTTTGTACGAGCAGTACTTC. Amino acids: CASSQRLGLGLYEQYF.

This clonotype was detected many times. The chain employs TRBV27 and TRBJ2-7; TRBD1 agrees at 10 bases. Germline V CDR1 and CDR2: MNHEY, SMNVEV (reference sequence). There are 14 residues in the CDR3. V shed 4 bases and J 7 bases; nucleotides not matched to a gene: 7. CDR3 amino acids: CASSWDRGNGEQYF. CDR3 nucleotide sequence: TGTGCCAGCAGTTGGGACAGGGGCAATGGGGAGCAGTACTTC.